Listed below are T cell receptor beta chains from one sample, sequenced in a study of T cells after yellow fever vaccination. Each CDR3 protein gets one entry after TCRdb re-called the 5' RACE reads with MiXCR. The repertoire holds approximately 150,000 distinct CDR3 sequences, with roughly 6.2% as singletons. The material was CD4+ T cells sorted from PBMCs, obtained on the day of the first yellow fever vaccination. The source of these receptors is a man younger than 30 who received the YFV17D yellow fever vaccine. CDR3s include the opening cysteine and the closing phenylalanine or tryptophan. Fields, in order: V gene, clone size, J gene, D gene, CDR3 DNA, CDR3 protein. D genes are given only for firm matches. Rows give clone size only sometimes, using once, few, many, or a class for an expanded clone.

TRBV4-3	few	TRBJ2-5	.	TGCGCCAGCAGCCAAGGGGCCCGTCCCGGCCAAGAGACCCAGTACTTC	CASSQGARPGQETQYF
TRBV7-9	few	TRBJ2-5	TRBD2	TGTGCCAGCAGGAGCGGGGGGGCTGAGACCCAGTACTTC	CASRSGGAETQYF
TRBV4-3	few	TRBJ2-7	TRBD2	TGCGCCAGCAGCCAAGACCAGCGGGGGCCTTACGAGCAGTACTTC	CASSQDQRGPYEQYF
TRBV7-2	few	TRBJ2-5	.	TGTGCCAGCAGCCGTACAGGGTCCCAAGAGACCCAGTACTTC	CASSRTGSQETQYF
TRBV7-2	many	TRBJ1-6	.	TGTGCCAGCAGCTATTCCCGGGGGTCAGGGACACCCCTCCACTTT	CASSYSRGSGTPLHF
TRBV4-2	many	TRBJ2-1	TRBD1	TGTGCCAGCAGCCAACAGGGACAGGGGTCCTACAATGAGCAGTTCTTC	CASSQQGQGSYNEQFF
TRBV5-4	few	TRBJ2-7	.	TGTGCCAGCAGCTTCCAAGACGCAACCTACGAGCAGTACTTC	CASSFQDATYEQYF
TRBV24-1	.	TRBJ2-1	.	TGTGCCACCAGTAAAAACTGGGGCGGGACATACCGAGCATGGATTAACTTCTTC	CATSKNWGGTYRAWINFF
TRBV5-1	many	TRBJ1-1	TRBD1	TGCGCCAGCAGCGTTCAACAGGGGGTCGCTGAAGCTTTCTTT	CASSVQQGVAEAFF
TRBV5-4	few	TRBJ1-1	TRBD1	TGTGCCAGCAGCTTGGGTCAGGGGGCGAACACTGAAGCTTTCTTT	CASSLGQGANTEAFF
TRBV12-3/TRBV12-4	many	TRBJ2-1	.	TGTGCCAGCAGCCCGGGGCAGACGAGCTCCTACAATGAGCAGTTCTTC	CASSPGQTSSYNEQFF
TRBV5-1	many	TRBJ1-6	.	TGCGCCAGCAGCTTGGGCAGAAGAGATTCACCCCTCCACTTT	CASSLGRRDSPLHF